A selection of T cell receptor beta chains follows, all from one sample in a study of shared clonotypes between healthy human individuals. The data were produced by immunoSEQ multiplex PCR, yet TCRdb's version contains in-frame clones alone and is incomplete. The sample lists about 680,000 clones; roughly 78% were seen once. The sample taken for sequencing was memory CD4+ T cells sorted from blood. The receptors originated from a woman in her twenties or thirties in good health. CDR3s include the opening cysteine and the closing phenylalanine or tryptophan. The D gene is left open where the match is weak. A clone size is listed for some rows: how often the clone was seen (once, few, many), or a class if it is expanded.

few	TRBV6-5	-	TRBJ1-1	TGTGCCAGCAGGAATCGGGGGGTGGCTGAAGCTTTCTTT	CASRNRGVAEAFF
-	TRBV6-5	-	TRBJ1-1	TGTGCCAGCTCAACCTCAGCGGGTCCGGGCACTGAAGCTTTCTTT	CASSTSAGPGTEAFF
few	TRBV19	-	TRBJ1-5	TGTGCCAGTAGTACGTACCCCCAGGGCAATCAGCCCCAGCATTTT	CASSTYPQGNQPQHF
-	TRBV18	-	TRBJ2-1	TGTGCCAGCTCACCACCCTCTGGCCATGAGCAGTTCTTC	CASSPPSGHEQFF
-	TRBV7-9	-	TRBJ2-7	TGTGCCAGCAGCCGAGGAGGAGGTAGGCCGGGGGAGCAGTACTTC	CASSRGGGRPGEQYF
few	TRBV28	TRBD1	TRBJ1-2	TGTGCCAGCAGTATCCCACAGGGGGCGACATCCTCTAACTATGGCTACACCTTC	CASSIPQGATSSNYGYTF
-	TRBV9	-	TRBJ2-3	TGTGCCAGCAGCGTAGTGCGCACAGATACGCAGTATTTT	CASSVVRTDTQYF
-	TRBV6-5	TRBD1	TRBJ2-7	TGTGCCAGCAGTTATGAGGGACAGGGGCGCGCCTACGAGCAGTACTTC	CASSYEGQGRAYEQYF
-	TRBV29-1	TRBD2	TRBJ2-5	TGCAGCGGCCACCCCCTGACTAGCGGGAGAGAAGAGACCCAGTACTTC	CSGHPLTSGREETQYF
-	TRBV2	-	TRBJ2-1	TGTGCCAGCAGTGAAATAGCGGAGGTGCTGGATGAGCAGTTCTTC	CASSEIAEVLDEQFF
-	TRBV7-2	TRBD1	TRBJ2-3	TGTGCCAGCAGCCCGGGACAGGGAGTGGCAGATACGCAGTATTTT	CASSPGQGVADTQYF
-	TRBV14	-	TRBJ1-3	TGTGCCAGCAGCCAAACTGGAAACACCATATATTTT	CASSQTGNTIYF
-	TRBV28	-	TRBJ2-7	TGTGCCAGCAGTTTCGGTGCCTACGAGCAGTACTTC	CASSFGAYEQYF
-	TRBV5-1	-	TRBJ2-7	TGCGCCAGCAGCGCCCAACAGGGTTCCTACGAGCAGTACTTC	CASSAQQGSYEQYF
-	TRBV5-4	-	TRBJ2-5	TGTGCCAGCAGCGACCAGCGGAGGGCCCGAAAGACCCAGTACTTC	CASSDQRRARKTQYF
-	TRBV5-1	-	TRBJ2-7	TGCGCCAGCAGCTTGGTTCCAGGCGCAAGCTCCTACGAGCAGTACTTC	CASSLVPGASSYEQYF
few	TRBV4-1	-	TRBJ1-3	TGCGCCAGCAGCCAAGCGGGGGGCAGGGCTCGAGGAAACACCATATATTTT	CASSQAGGRARGNTIYF
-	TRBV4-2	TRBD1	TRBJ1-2	TGTGCCAGCAGCCAAGAACAGGGGGTAACGAACTATGGCTACACCTTC	CASSQEQGVTNYGYTF
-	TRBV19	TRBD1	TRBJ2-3	TGTGCCTGCGGACAGGGGCCACGATCTAGCACAGATACGCAGTATTTT	CACGQGPRSSTDTQYF
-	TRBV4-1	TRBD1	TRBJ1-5	TGCGCCAGCAGCCGTAGGGCAGGGGGCTTAAGTCAGCCCCAGCATTTT	CASSRRAGGLSQPQHF
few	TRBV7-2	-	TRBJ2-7	TGTGCCAGCAGCTCCCTGGGCTACCCGCAGTACTTC	CASSSLGYPQYF
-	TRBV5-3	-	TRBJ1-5	TGTGCCAGAAGCCGGGGGTTTTGGCATCAGCCCCAGCATTTT	CARSRGFWHQPQHF
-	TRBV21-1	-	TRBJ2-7	TGTGCCAGCAGCAAAGGGGGGAGCGACGAGCAGTACTTC	CASSKGGSDEQYF
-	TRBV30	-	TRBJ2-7	TGTGCCTGGACTAGTTCACTCTACGAGCAGTACTTC	CAWTSSLYEQYF
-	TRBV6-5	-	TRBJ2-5	TGTGCCAGCAGTTACGGTCGCAGCGGCCAAGAGACCCAGTACTTC	CASSYGRSGQETQYF
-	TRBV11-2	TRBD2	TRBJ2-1	TGTGCCAGCAGCGCCTTAGCGGGGTACAATGAGCAGTTCTTC	CASSALAGYNEQFF
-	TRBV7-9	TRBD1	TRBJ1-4	TGTGCCAGCAGCTTATTCAGGATGTCGACAGGGGAGGATGAAAAACTGTTTTTT	CASSLFRMSTGEDEKLFF
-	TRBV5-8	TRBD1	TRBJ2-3	TGTGCCAGCAGCATAGGACAGGGTACCTCTAGCACAGATACGCAGTATTTT	CASSIGQGTSSTDTQYF
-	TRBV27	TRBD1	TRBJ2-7	TGTGCCAGCAGTTTATTGTCGGGACAGGCCTACGAGCAGTACTTC	CASSLLSGQAYEQYF
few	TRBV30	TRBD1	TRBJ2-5	TGTGCCTGGGGTGACAGGGTGGAGACCCAGTACTTC	CAWGDRVETQYF
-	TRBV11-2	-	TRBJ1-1	TGTGCCAGCAGCTTATATGGGGGGAACACTGAAGCTTTCTTT	CASSLYGGNTEAFF
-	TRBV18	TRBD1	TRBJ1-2	TGTGCCAGCTCACCATCGTCGGACAGGGAGGATGGCTACACCTTC	CASSPSSDREDGYTF
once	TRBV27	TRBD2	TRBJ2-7	TGTGCCAGCAGTCCCCGACTAGCGGGAGGGGCGTGGGAGCAGTACTTC	CASSPRLAGGAWEQYF
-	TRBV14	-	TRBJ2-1	TGTGCCAGCAGCCAAGTTTTCGCCGACAATGAGCAGTTCTTC	CASSQVFADNEQFF
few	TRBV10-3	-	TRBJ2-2	TGTGCCACGGGACTCCAGCCCGACACCGGGGAGCTGTTTTTT	CATGLQPDTGELFF
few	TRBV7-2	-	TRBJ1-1	TGTGCCAGCAGCTTCTCGAGGAACACTGAAGCTTTCTTT	CASSFSRNTEAFF
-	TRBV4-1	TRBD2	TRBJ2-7	TGCGCCAGCAGCCACGGGACTAGCGGGACTGCCTACGAGCAGTACTTC	CASSHGTSGTAYEQYF